This T cell receptor beta chain was found in a study of blood T cell repertoires in COVID-19. The assay was immunoSEQ multiplex PCR, and TCRdb's table has in-frame clones only and misses some. The table shows roughly 52,000 clones, with roughly 89% occurring only once. Material for sequencing was peripheral blood. The receptor was derived from a man in his forties with COVID-19, enrolled during active disease.

Here the CDR3 reads CASSLQGFSNEKLFF. In DNA form, the CDR3 reads TGTGCCAGCAGTCTTCAGGGTTTCAGTAATGAAAAACTGTTTTTT. The gene calls are TRBV28 and TRBJ1-4; D possibly corresponds to TRBD1 (5 bases). Looked up from germline, CDR1 is MDHEN and CDR2 is SYDVKM. V was trimmed by 5 bases and J by 4 bases, leaving 14 bases between them. The CDR3 is 15 residues long.